The present T cell receptor beta chain was sequenced within a study of lymphopenia after photon versus proton radiotherapy. Regarding the study as a whole: Photon-treated patients lost naive T cells and TCR diversity; proton-treated stayed stable. After the lymphocyte nadir, photon-treated repertoires showed oligoclonal expansion, especially of CD8+ Temra cells.

Sequencing was performed with immunoSEQ multiplex PCR; in TCRdb, only in-frame clones are kept and a portion is missing. Of approximately 35,000 clones listed, 85% to 90% were seen once; the top ten hold 6.8%. Germline values: CDR1 SEHNR, CDR2 FQNEAQ (reference sequence). J was trimmed by 6 bases and V by 5 bases; bases with no gene match: 12. The CDR3 extends over 16 amino acids. Worth noting for this clone: No antigen is known for it.

The material was peripheral blood, obtained from a patient treated with photon-based radiotherapy. The source is a woman in her fifties or sixties with pancreatic cancer. The gene calls are TRBV7-9 and TRBJ2-2; 7 bases are shared with TRBD1. The CDR3 spells CASSPKLQGEAGELFF. The DNA for the CDR3 is TGTGCCAGCAGCCCGAAACTCCAGGGGGAAGCCGGGGAGCTGTTTTTT.